This T cell receptor (beta chain) was captured in a study of shared clonotypes between healthy human individuals. A word on this clone: This same CDR3 is encoded by further DNA sequences in the sample.

Original processing methods: ImmunoSEQ sequences covered only the junction and lacked quality scores; filtering therefore differed. Produced via immunoSEQ multiplex PCR; TCRdb's table is partial and in-frame only. V, J and clone size reflect that table, while D and trimming were determined from the DNA. The sample consists of 2,500,000 or so clones, 93% of them appearing once. The germline CDR1 and CDR2 sequences are SGDLS and YYNGEE. The CDR3 contains 13 residues. V was clipped by 4 bases and J by 3 bases; unmatched bases: 3. The clonotype was recovered from a young man in good health. Some clones in this sample may be carry-over from other donors' samples. The J gene is TRBJ1-2, the V gene TRBV9; 7 bases are shared with TRBD1. Specimen: naive CD4+ T cells from PBMCs. Noted subset: CD45RA+ positively selected. Here the CDR3 DNA reads TGTGCCAGCAGCCCAGGGGGTGACTATGGCTACACCTTC. This codes for CASSPGGDYGYTF.